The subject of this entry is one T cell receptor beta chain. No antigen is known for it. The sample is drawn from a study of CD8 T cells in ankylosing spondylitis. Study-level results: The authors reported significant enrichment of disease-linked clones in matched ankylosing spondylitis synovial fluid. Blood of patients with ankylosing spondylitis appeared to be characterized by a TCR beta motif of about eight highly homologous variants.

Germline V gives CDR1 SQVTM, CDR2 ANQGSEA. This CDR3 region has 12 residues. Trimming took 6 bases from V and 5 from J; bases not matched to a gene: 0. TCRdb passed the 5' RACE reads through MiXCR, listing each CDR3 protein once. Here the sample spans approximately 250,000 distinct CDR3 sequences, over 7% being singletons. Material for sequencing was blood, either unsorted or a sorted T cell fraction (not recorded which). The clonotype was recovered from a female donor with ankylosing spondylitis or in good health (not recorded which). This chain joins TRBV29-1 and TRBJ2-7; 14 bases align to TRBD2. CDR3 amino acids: CSVGLAGDEQYF. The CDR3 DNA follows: TGCAGCGTGGGACTAGCGGGAGACGAGCAGTACTTC.